Reported below is one T cell receptor (beta chain). Its target is not known. J lost 4 bases, V lost 4 bases, and 7 bases had no gene match. CDR3 length: 14 amino acids. The germline V gene encodes CDR1 SGHDT and CDR2 YYEEEE. The data derive from a study of cytomegalovirus exposure and HLA in healthy donors. Vbeta (60) and Jbeta (13) primers were used in the PCR. Assay: immunoSEQ multiplex PCR; the TCRdb copy retains only in-frame clones and omits some. This sample has approximately 140,000 clones, with over 75% found just once. Study observations and caveats: Common viral pathogens seemed, in a later analysis, to connect with several of the most significant clusters. Previous analysis showed most TCR beta V segments were productive about 87% or about 30% of the time. CMV serostatus stood as the only immune exposure information on hand.

Healthy people donating bone marrow made up the donors. This chain links TRBV5-6 with TRBJ1-2, with TRBD1 matching over 7 bases. The sequencing sample was made of PBMCs. The TCR was taken from a man aged 30-40 years in good health and CMV-seronegative. The CDR3 DNA is TGTGCCAGCAGCACAGGGGTGCCTCTCTATGGCTACACCTTC. Amino acids: CASSTGVPLYGYTF.